The T cell receptor beta chain under discussion was sequenced for a study of blood T cell repertoires in COVID-19. This clone was seen a few times. In the source study's methods: Scientists estimated how many nucleated cells there were by amplifying reference gene primers. Some clones are missing from TCRdb's copy, which holds only in-frame ones; the method was immunoSEQ multiplex PCR. From that table come the V and J calls and clone size; the DNA was used to work out D and trimming. The table lists hundreds of thousands of clones, roughly 86% of them singletons. Germline CDR1 SEHNR, CDR2 FQNEAQ (reference sequence). The ends were cut back, 5 bases at V and 3 bases at J, with 17 bases in the middle. This CDR3 has 15 residues.

V and J are TRBV7-9 and TRBJ2-7, with D perhaps matching TRBD2 (7 bases). The sequence was obtained from a young woman with acute COVID-19. Sequencing was carried out using PBMCs or T cells enriched from blood (not recorded which). The CDR3 sequence is CASSTLGGRDYEQYF. CDR3 nucleotides: TGTGCCAGCAGCACCCTCGGGGGGCGCGACTACGAGCAGTACTTC.